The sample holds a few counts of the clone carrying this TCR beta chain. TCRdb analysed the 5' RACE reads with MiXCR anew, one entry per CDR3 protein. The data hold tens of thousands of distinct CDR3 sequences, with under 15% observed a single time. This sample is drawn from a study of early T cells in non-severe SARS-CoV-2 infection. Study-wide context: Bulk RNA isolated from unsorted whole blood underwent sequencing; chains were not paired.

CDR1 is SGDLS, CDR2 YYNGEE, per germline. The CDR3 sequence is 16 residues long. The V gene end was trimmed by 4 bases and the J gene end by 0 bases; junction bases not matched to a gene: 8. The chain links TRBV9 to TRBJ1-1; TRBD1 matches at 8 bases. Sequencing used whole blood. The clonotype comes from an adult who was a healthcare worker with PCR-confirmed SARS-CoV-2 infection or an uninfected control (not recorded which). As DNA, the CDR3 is TGTGCCAGCAGCCGCAGGGGGGGACAGGTGAACACTGAAGCTTTCTTT. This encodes CASSRRGGQVNTEAFF.